This T cell receptor (beta chain) appears in the sequencing data of a study of blood T cell repertoires in COVID-19. Clones were sequenced by immunoSEQ multiplex PCR, and TCRdb holds only the in-frame ones, with some missing. The sample has some 270,000 clones, about 89% seen once. CDR1 and CDR2 (germline): SNHLY, FYNNEI. Deletions cut 6 bases from V and 2 bases from J, with 15 bases between. The CDR3 is 15 residues long. Sequencing used peripheral blood. The receptor was isolated from a man aged 25 to 40 with acute or convalescent COVID-19. The rearrangement uses TRBV2 and TRBJ2-3; a possible D gene is TRBD1 (5 bases). This CDR3 reads CASSPEQDPTDTQYF. CDR3 DNA sequence: TGTGCCAGCAGCCCAGAACAGGATCCCACAGATACGCAGTATTTT.